This T cell receptor (beta chain) was captured by sequencing in a study of graft-versus-host responses after intestinal transplantation. Study in general: After anti-thymocyte globulin induction, recipients took tacrolimus and steroids for three to four years. Study findings and constraints: Researchers found peak circulating GvH clone levels linked to early post-transplant HvG declines. GvH clones surfaced in recipient marrow, some emerging earlier in ileum or blood. The presence of high graft-versus-host to host-versus-graft clonal ratios in allografts characterized patients with graft-donor T cell macrochimerism.

The CDR3 is 11 residues long. Germline assignment: CDR1 ENHRY and CDR2 SYGVKD. Between the trimmed V and J ends, which lost 3 bases and 2 bases, there was a span of 1 base. On this clone itself: Its specificity is unknown.

Produced via immunoSEQ multiplex PCR; TCRdb's table is partial and in-frame only. The sample has 15,000 to 20,000 clones, approximately 80% seen once; the top ten hold under 2%. J is TRBJ1-2 and V is TRBV10-3; D is unresolved. The input for sequencing was PBMCs, taken 14 days after transplant. The sequence derives from a human patient who received an intestinal transplant, so some T cells may come from the graft donor. The DNA for the CDR3 is TGTGCCATCAGTGAAAACTATGGCTACACCTTC. It encodes CAISENYGYTF.